The 19 T cell receptor beta chains given below trace back to one sample, sequenced in a study of OX40 agonist ivuxolimab in advanced cancers. Assay: immunoSEQ multiplex PCR; the TCRdb copy retains only in-frame clones and omits some. The profile covers approximately 22,000 clones, with about 83% appearing a single time and roughly 20% taken by the ten largest. The material was CD4+ or CD8+ T cells sorted from blood, obtained in a trial of the OX40 agonist ivuxolimab. The receptors come from an adult with an advanced solid tumor such as melanoma, head and neck, liver or kidney cancer.

The V and J genes are TRBV5-1 and TRBJ2-3; no definite D call. This CDR3 has 14 residues. V lost 4 bases, J lost 8 bases, and 17 bases lay in between. Per germline, CDR1 SGHRS and CDR2 YFSETQ. The CDR3 DNA reads TGCGCCAGCAGCGCGATGGCGCCTTCGGGTACGCAGTATTTT. Residues: CASSAMAPSGTQYF.

The V call is TRBV6-5, the J call TRBJ1-1; TRBD1 might be the D (5 bases). The V gene's germline CDR1 is MNHEY and CDR2 SVGAGI. CDR3 length: 12 amino acids. Trimming left V 5 bases short and J 11 bases short, with 15 bases between. The CDR3: CASSRQPPEAFF. CDR3 DNA sequence: TGTGCCAGCAGTCGACAGCCGCCAGAGGCTTTCTTT.

The CDR3 reads CASSGLAGGGKTQYF. The CDR3 nucleotides read TGTGCCAGCAGCGGACTAGCGGGAGGGGGAAAGACCCAGTACTTC. V and J are TRBV2 and TRBJ2-5, with 15 positions matching TRBD2. The germline V gene encodes CDR1 SNHLY and CDR2 FYNNEI. Trimming removed 6 bases from V and 6 bases from J; junction bases left unmatched: 5. The CDR3 runs to 15 residues.

This clone occurred once. CDR3 nucleotides: TGTGCCAGCAGTCGGACTGACAGGCCCTACGAGCAGTACTTC. Its protein is CASSRTDRPYEQYF. This chain links TRBV2 with TRBJ2-7; maybe TRBD1 (6 bases). V dropped 5 bases and J dropped 2 bases, with 13 bases sitting between them. CDR1 SNHLY and CDR2 FYNNEI come from the germline V gene. The CDR3 contains 14 residues.

The V gene is TRBV7-5, the J gene TRBJ2-5. TRBV7-5 is recorded as a pseudogene. The CDR3 contains 18 residues. CDR3 loop: CARSCTPGHSGRGETQYF. As DNA, the CDR3 is TGTGCCAGAAGCTGCACCCCGGGACATAGCGGAAGAGGGGAGACCCAGTACTTC.

V and J are TRBV21-1 and TRBJ2-3; no check of the table's D call, TRBD1, against the DNA was made. TRBV21-1 is listed as a pseudogene. The CDR3 sequence is 15 residues long. The CDR3 nucleotides read TGTGCCAGCAGCCCCAGGGCCGAGGGCACAGATACGCAGTATTTT. This gives the protein CASSPRAEGTDTQYF.

This clone was seen a single time. This chain uses TRBV5-1 with TRBJ2-7; 8 nucleotides agree with TRBD2. CDR1 and CDR2 from the germline V gene are SGHRS and YFSETQ. V shed 0 bases and J 3 bases; nucleotides not matched to a gene: 8. The length of the CDR3 is 16 residues. CDR3 amino acids: CASSLVMRGVNYEQYF. The CDR3 DNA reads TGCGCCAGCAGCTTGGTTATGCGGGGGGTTAACTACGAGCAGTACTTC. The whole variable domain, remainder taken from reference TRBV5-1 and TRBJ2-7, is KAGVTQTPRYLIKTRGQQVTLSCSPISGHRSVSWYQQTPGQGLQFLFEYFSETQRNKGNFPGRFSGRQFSNSRSEMNVSTLELGDSALYLCASSLVMRGVNYEQYFGPGTRLTVT.

The chain is built from TRBV5-5 and TRBJ2-7; 9 nucleotides agree with TRBD1. V was pared by 3 bases and J by 1 base, with 11 bases of the junction left unmatched. The CDR3 runs to 17 residues. Per the germline V gene, CDR1 is SGHKS and CDR2 is YYEKEE (reference sequence). The CDR3 here is CASSSPGTGLISYEQYF. Here the CDR3 DNA reads TGTGCCAGCAGCTCACCCGGGACAGGGCTGATTTCCTACGAGCAGTACTTC.

This clone has a single count. This chain uses TRBV6-1 with TRBJ2-5; D is ambiguous. Between the trimmed V and J ends, which lost 3 bases and 0 bases, there was a span of 17 bases. This CDR3 is built from 17 residues. Germline CDR1 reads MNHNS; CDR2 reads SASEGT. This chain's CDR3 is CASSDWASRGNQETQYF. The DNA of the CDR3 is TGTGCCAGCAGTGATTGGGCCTCCCGTGGGAACCAAGAGACCCAGTACTTC.

J is TRBJ2-5 and V is TRBV7-8; 7 bases fit TRBD1. The CDR3 runs 15 residues. V gave up 3 bases and J gave up 5 bases; unmatched junction bases: 9. Germline CDR1 and CDR2: SGHVS and FQNEAQ. Written as DNA, the CDR3 is TGTGCCAGCAGCTTGGGGCAGACAGGGTTGGAGACCCAGTACTTC. It is translated as CASSLGQTGLETQYF.

The CDR3 coding sequence is TGTGCCAGCACTCCTAGAGGACAGGGGAGAGCTGAGCAGTTCTTC. The encoded protein is CASTPRGQGRAEQFF. The chain joins TRBV6-5 to TRBJ2-1; 9 nucleotides match TRBD1. The CDR3 is 15 amino acids. Germline CDR1 is MNHEY and CDR2 is SVGAGI. After removal of 7 bases from V and 9 bases from J, the junction contained 13 bases not matched to a gene.

This rearrangement joins TRBV6-1 to TRBJ2-2, with TRBD2 identical over 14 bases. The CDR3 is 15 residues long. V gave up 10 bases and J gave up 3 bases; unmatched junction bases: 4. Per germline, CDR1 MNHNS and CDR2 SASEGT. DNA of the CDR3: TGTGCCACCCGGGGACTAGCGGGGGACACCGGGGAGCTGTTTTTT. This gives the protein CATRGLAGDTGELFF.

The J gene is TRBJ2-3, the V gene TRBV6-6, with TRBD2 identical over 11 bases. The CDR3 is made up of 15 amino acids. Trimming at V came to 2 bases and at J to 6 bases, leaving 4 bases not matched to a gene. Germline V CDR1 and CDR2: MNHNY, SVGAGI (reference sequence). The chain's CDR3 is CASSYGTSGGDTQYF. The CDR3 DNA is TGTGCCAGCAGTTACGGGACTAGCGGAGGCGATACGCAGTATTTT.

The chain recombines TRBV27 with TRBJ2-7; TRBD1 matches at 12 bases. The J segment lost 7 bases and the V segment lost 5 bases, leaving 9 bases of the junction unmatched. CDR1 and CDR2 from the germline V gene are MNHEY and SMNVEV (reference sequence). The CDR3 loop spans 15 amino acids. The CDR3 is CASSAPGQGALEQYF. CDR3 DNA sequence: TGTGCCAGCAGTGCGCCGGGACAGGGGGCGCTTGAGCAGTACTTC.

The J gene is TRBJ2-7, the V gene TRBV25-1; TRBD1 matches at 9 bases. The germline V gene has CDR1 MGHDK and CDR2 SYGVNS. V was pared by 4 bases and J by 7 bases, with 5 bases of the junction left unmatched. The CDR3 has 13 amino acids. This chain's CDR3 is CASSAGTGTEQYF. Written as DNA, the CDR3 is TGTGCCAGCAGTGCCGGGACAGGGACGGAGCAGTACTTC.

The chain couples TRBV11-2 to TRBJ2-3; no clear D gene. V dropped 1 base and J dropped 2 bases, with 7 bases sitting between them. The V gene's germline CDR1 is SGHAT and CDR2 FQNNGV. This CDR3 is 14 amino acids long. The CDR3 is CASSLGQLTDTQYF. The CDR3 nucleotides are TGTGCCAGCAGCTTAGGCCAGCTCACAGATACGCAGTATTTT.

V and J are TRBV7-3 and TRBJ2-3; 7 nucleotides line up with TRBD1. This CDR3 is 16 amino acids long. Germline lookup yields CDR1 SGHTA and CDR2 FQGTGA. V shed 2 bases, J shed 0 bases, and the junction held 5 bases outside the gene matches. The CDR3 here is CASSLGTALSTDTQYF. As DNA, the CDR3 is TGTGCCAGCAGCTTAGGGACAGCACTTAGCACAGATACGCAGTATTTT.

This clone was seen once. The rearrangement joins TRBV6-5 to TRBJ2-7; D gene ambiguous. Germline CDR1 reads MNHEY; CDR2 reads SVGAGI. This CDR3 region has 9 residues. V shed 6 bases and J shed 3 bases, with 0 bases lying between them. In DNA, the CDR3 is TGTGCCAGCAGCTACGAGCAGTACTTC. Its translation is CASSYEQYF.

The rearrangement joins TRBV7-6 to TRBJ2-7; 9 nucleotides match TRBD1. In germline, CDR1 is SGHVS, CDR2 FNYEAQ. The trim removed 4 bases at V and 3 bases at J, leaving 7 bases unmatched. This CDR3 has 15 residues. This chain's CDR3 is CASSSLDRGNYEQYF. In DNA form, the CDR3 reads TGTGCCAGCAGCTCCCTGGACAGGGGAAACTACGAGCAGTACTTC. Complete variable domain (other parts from reference TRBV7-6 and TRBJ2-7): GAGVSQSPRYKVTKRGQDVALRCDPISGHVSLYWYRQALGQGPEFLTYFNYEAQQDKSGLPNDRFSAERPEGSISTLTIQRTEQRDSAMYRCASSSLDRGNYEQYFGPGTRLTVT.